This T cell receptor (beta chain) originates from a study of T-cell reconstitution after alpha-beta-depleted transplantation in children. This clonotype showed up just a few times. The antigen is not known. Germline trimming cut 0 bases from V and 4 bases from J; bases unmatched to any gene: 3. This CDR3 has 15 residues. Germline-derived CDR1 and CDR2 are SGHRS and YFSETQ. For TCRbeta, the library was prepared with unique molecular identifiers. TCRdb reprocessed the PCR reads via MiXCR and lists one record per CDR3 protein. The sample holds around 670,000 distinct CDR3 sequences, around 14% seen once. Notes on the study in general: Counts and diversity of T cells one year after transplant came mostly from newly produced T cells. There were reportedly several hundred expanded graft clones from which alpha-beta T cells came about two months after transplant. For some patients, TCRbeta diversity was high at day 60 because of recipient T cells and thymic progenitors that survived.

This clonotype originated in a girl aged 2-10 years with congenital amegakaryocytic thrombocytopenia, due to receive a stem cell transplant. The sequencing here drew on PBMCs, taken before TCRalphabeta/CD19-depleted stem cell transplant. The genes are TRBV5-1 and TRBJ2-7; TRBD2 aligns across 11 bases. In DNA form, the CDR3 reads TGCGCCAGCAGCTTGGTGACTAGCGGGAATTACGAGCAGTACTTC. Amino acids: CASSLVTSGNYEQYF. The full variable domain, with the rest looked up from reference TRBV5-1 and TRBJ2-7, is KAGVTQTPRYLIKTRGQQVTLSCSPISGHRSVSWYQQTPGQGLQFLFEYFSETQRNKGNFPGRFSGRQFSNSRSEMNVSTLELGDSALYLCASSLVTSGNYEQYFGPGTRLTVT.